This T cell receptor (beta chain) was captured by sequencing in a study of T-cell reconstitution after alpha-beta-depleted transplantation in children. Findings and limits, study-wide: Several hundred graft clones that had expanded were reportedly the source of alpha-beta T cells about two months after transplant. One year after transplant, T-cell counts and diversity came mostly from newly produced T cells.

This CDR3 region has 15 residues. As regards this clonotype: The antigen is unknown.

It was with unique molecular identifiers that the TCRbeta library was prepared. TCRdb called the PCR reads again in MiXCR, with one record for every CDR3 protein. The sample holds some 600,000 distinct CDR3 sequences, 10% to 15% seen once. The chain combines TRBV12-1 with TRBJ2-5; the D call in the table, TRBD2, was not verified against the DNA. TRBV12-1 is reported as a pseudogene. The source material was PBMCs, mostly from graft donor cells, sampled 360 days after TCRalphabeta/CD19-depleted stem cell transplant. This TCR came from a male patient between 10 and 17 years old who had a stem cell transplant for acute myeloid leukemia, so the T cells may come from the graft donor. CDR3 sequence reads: CASSPSGGSEETQYF. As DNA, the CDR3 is TGTGCCAGCAGCCCGTCCGGCGGGAGCGAAGAGACCCAGTACTTC.